The rows below give T cell receptor beta chains drawn from one sample of a study of cytomegalovirus exposure and HLA in healthy donors. The protocol was immunoSEQ multiplex PCR, while the TCRdb copy is restricted to in-frame clones and leaves out a portion. The sample contains some 180,000 clones, 86% of which appear only once. The sequencing sample was made of PBMCs. The receptors were sampled from a man aged 25-45 years in good health and CMV-seropositive. Each CDR3 is given with its conserved first and last residue. The D gene is left open where the match is weak. Clone size appears in some rows only: once, few, many, or a class for an expanded clone.

j_call v_call clone_size d_call cdr3_nt cdr3_aa
TRBJ2-1 TRBV9 - - TGTGCCAGCAGCGTACAGGGAACTGAGCAGTTCTTC CASSVQGTEQFF
TRBJ2-5 TRBV28 - TRBD1 TGTGCCAGCAGACCTCCGGGACAGGAGACCCAGTACTTC CASRPPGQETQYF
TRBJ1-1 TRBV7-2 - TRBD1 TGTGCCAGCAGCTACCGGGACAGCGATAAAGCTTTCTTT CASSYRDSDKAFF
TRBJ1-6 TRBV5-1 once - TGCGCCAGCAGCTTGGTGTCAGGTTATAATTCACCCCTCCACTTT CASSLVSGYNSPLHF
TRBJ2-7 TRBV7-6 few TRBD1 TGTGCCAGCAGCCGGACAGGTTCCTACGAGCAGTACTTC CASSRTGSYEQYF
TRBJ2-3 TRBV9 - TRBD2 TGTGCCAGCAGCGACCTTTCGGGACTAGCGGGAGCTCCTGACGTTTATACGCAGTATTTT CASSDLSGLAGAPDVYTQYF
TRBJ2-7 TRBV7-2 - - TGTGCCAGCAGCTTAGTCTTGGGGGATCAATACGAGCAGTACTTC CASSLVLGDQYEQYF
TRBJ2-7 TRBV6-5 - - TGTGCCAGCAGTTACCAACAGGGATACGAGCAGTACTTC CASSYQQGYEQYF
TRBJ2-7 TRBV6-6 - - TGTGCCAGCAGTTCGTGGGGGGACCCCAGGAACGAGCAGTACTTC CASSSWGDPRNEQYF
TRBJ1-6 TRBV11-3 - - TGTGCCAGCAGCAAAGACCTCTCCTATAATTCACCCCTCCACTTT CASSKDLSYNSPLHF
TRBJ1-5 TRBV6-5 - TRBD1 TGTGCCAGCAGTGGACAGGGGTTCGATCAGCCCCAGCATTTT CASSGQGFDQPQHF
TRBJ2-7 TRBV15 - TRBD1 TGTGCCACCAGCACCAGGACAGGGAGCTACGAGCAGTACTTC CATSTRTGSYEQYF